A selection of T cell receptor beta chains follows, all from one sample in a study of T cells in Graves' hyperthyroidism and ophthalmopathy. TCRdb ran MiXCR on the multiplex PCR reads and lists one entry per CDR3 protein. The data show approximately 200,000 distinct CDR3 sequences, about 17% seen once. Sequenced input: blood. The receptors originated from a man in his forties with Graves' hyperthyroidism. The CDR3 runs from the conserved cysteine through the conserved F or W. The D gene is left open where the match is weak. Where a row states a size, it is once, few, many or the class of an expanded clone; other rows omit it.

few | - | TRBJ2-7 | TRBV9 | 12 | TGTGCCAGCAGCCTCCGTGGTGACGAGCAGTACTTC | CASSLRGDEQYF
many | - | TRBJ2-5 | TRBV11-2 | 14 | TGTGCCAGCACCCCTGGGCAGTACCAAGAGACCCAGTACTTC | CASTPGQYQETQYF
- | - | TRBJ2-2 | TRBV29-1 | 13 | TGCAGCGCCCCGGTACAACTTACCGGGGAGCTGTTTTTT | CSAPVQLTGELFF
few | - | TRBJ1-2 | TRBV29-1 | 11 | TGCAGCGTTGATCTTGGGCAAGGGTACACCTTC | CSVDLGQGYTF
- | TRBD2 | TRBJ2-5 | TRBV7-2 | 14 | TGTGCCAGCAGCTGGGGACTAGCGGTAGAGACCCAGTACTTC | CASSWGLAVETQYF
- | - | TRBJ1-2 | TRBV7-2 | 15 | TGTGCCAGCAGCTTAACCGGGACATCTAACTATGGCTACACCTTC | CASSLTGTSNYGYTF
many | - | TRBJ1-6 | TRBV20-1 | 16 | TGCAGTGCTAGCGTCCAGGGGAGCTCCTATAATTCACCCCTCCACTTT | CSASVQGSSYNSPLHF
once | - | TRBJ1-4 | TRBV7-2 | 18 | TGTGCCAGCAGCTTAGTTTTGGGCGGGGGGCTTACTAATGAAAAACTGTTTTTT | CASSLVLGGGLTNEKLFF
many | - | TRBJ1-1 | TRBV19 | 13 | TGTGCCAGTAGTCTTGTTGCGACCACTGAAGCTTTCTTT | CASSLVATTEAFF
many | TRBD2 | TRBJ2-5 | TRBV2 | 15 | TGTGCCAGCAGGACGGGGCTAGCGGGTCAAGAGACCCAGTACTTC | CASRTGLAGQETQYF
many | TRBD2 | TRBJ2-5 | TRBV11-2 | 15 | TGTGCCAGCAGCTTTAGCGGGGGGGCAGCGGAGACCCAGTACTTC | CASSFSGGAAETQYF
few | TRBD1 | TRBJ2-5 | TRBV6-2/TRBV6-3 | 15 | TGTGCCAGCAGGACGACGACAGGGCGCGATGAGACCCAGTACTTC | CASRTTTGRDETQYF
- | - | TRBJ2-3 | TRBV5-1 | 15 | TGCGCCAGCAGCTTGCATTCCCGGACCCCAGATACGCAGTATTTT | CASSLHSRTPDTQYF
many | - | TRBJ1-1 | TRBV5-5 | 15 | TGTGCCAGCAGCTTGCTGGGTCCCCTGAACACTGAAGCTTTCTTT | CASSLLGPLNTEAFF
- | TRBD2 | TRBJ2-7 | TRBV7-2 | 17 | TGTGCCAGCAGCACCCGGGGGGGCGGGGGGGGGGCCTACGAGCAGTACTTC | CASSTRGGGGGAYEQYF
- | TRBD2 | TRBJ2-3 | TRBV10-3 | 17 | TGTGCCAGCCAATCCGGGACTAGAGCGATACTCGCAGATACGCAGTATTTT | CASQSGTRAILADTQYF
- | - | TRBJ2-1 | TRBV11-2 | 15 | TGTGCCAGCAGCTTAGTAGGGGCGGGCTACAATGAGCAGTTCTTC | CASSLVGAGYNEQFF
- | - | TRBJ2-7 | TRBV27 | 16 | TGTGCCAGCAGTCCGTTAAGGACCAGACAAAACCCCGAGCAGTACTTC | CASSPLRTRQNPEQYF
- | - | TRBJ1-1 | TRBV7-3 | 14 | TGTGCCAGCAGCTCGAGGGCGGTGAACACTGAAGCTTTCTTT | CASSSRAVNTEAFF
many | TRBD1 | TRBJ1-1 | TRBV27 | 19 | TGTGCCAGCAGCCCGGGACAGGGACACAGAACTTCCTTGAACACTGAAGCTTTCTTT | CASSPGQGHRTSLNTEAFF
many | - | TRBJ1-5 | TRBV20-1 | 14 | TGCAGTGCTAGAGAGTTCCGGAGCAATCAGCCCCAGCATTTT | CSAREFRSNQPQHF
- | - | TRBJ2-7 | TRBV5-1 | 15 | TGCGCCAGCAGCTTGGCCGGGACAAATTTTTACGAGCAGTACTTC | CASSLAGTNFYEQYF
many | - | TRBJ1-5 | TRBV6-2/TRBV6-3 | 14 | TGTGCCAGCAGTTCCGATGAGGGGGTATTACCCCAGCATTTT | CASSSDEGVLPQHF
many | TRBD1 | TRBJ1-2 | TRBV30 | 13 | TGTGCCTGGAGTGTACAAGGGGGCAATGGCTACACCTTC | CAWSVQGGNGYTF
- | TRBD1 | TRBJ2-2 | TRBV7-2 | 18 | TGTGCCAGCAGCTTAGGGTTGATGGGACAGGGGAACACCGGGGAGCTGTTTTTT | CASSLGLMGQGNTGELFF
- | TRBD1 | TRBJ2-5 | TRBV5-1 | 14 | TGCGCCAGCAGCTTGGGACAGGGAGCGGAGTCCCAGTACTTC | CASSLGQGAESQYF
many | TRBD2 | TRBJ2-5 | TRBV5-1 | 15 | TGCGCCAGCAGCTTGGCTAGCGGGAGGCAAGAGACCCAGTACTTC | CASSLASGRQETQYF
- | TRBD1 | TRBJ2-7 | TRBV5-1 | 15 | TGCGCCAGCAGCATAGGGACAGGGCCTGCCTACGAGCAGTACTTC | CASSIGTGPAYEQYF
- | TRBD1 | TRBJ2-7 | TRBV28 | 14 | TGTGCCAGCAGTTTCCTACCAGGGGGCTACGAGCAGTACTTC | CASSFLPGGYEQYF
- | TRBD1 | TRBJ2-6 | TRBV5-6 | 19 | TGTGCCAGCAGCTTTGAAGGACAGGATCTATTTTCAGGGGCCAACGTCCTGACTTTC | CASSFEGQDLFSGANVLTF
many | - | TRBJ2-1 | TRBV30 | 14 | TGTGCCTGGAGAGAGAAAAAGAACTACAATGAGCAGTTCTTC | CAWREKKNYNEQFF
many | - | TRBJ1-1 | TRBV28 | 13 | TGTGCCAGCAGCCAGGACATGGGCGCTGAAGCTTTCTTT | CASSQDMGAEAFF
many | TRBD2 | TRBJ2-3 | TRBV29-1 | 11 | TGCAGCGGGGGGGAGGGTGATACGCAGTATTTT | CSGGEGDTQYF
few | TRBD1 | TRBJ2-5 | TRBV5-1 | 14 | TGCGCCAGCAGACCGACAGGGGGCCGGGAGACCCAGTACTTC | CASRPTGGRETQYF
many | TRBD2 | TRBJ2-1 | TRBV3-1 | 17 | TGTGCCAGCAGCCACCCTTTAGGGAGCGGGGGGGCCTATGAGCAGTTCTTC | CASSHPLGSGGAYEQFF
many | - | TRBJ2-5 | TRBV28 | 13 | TGTGCCAGCACTCAGGGGGGGCAAGAGACCCAGTACTTC | CASTQGGQETQYF
- | - | TRBJ2-1 | TRBV2 | 12 | TGTGCCAGCAGTGAAAGGTACAATGAGCAGTCCTTC | CASSERYNEQSF
many | TRBD1 | TRBJ2-1 | TRBV11-2 | 14 | TGTGCCAGCAGCGAGACAGGGACCTACAATGAGCAGTTCTTC | CASSETGTYNEQFF
many | - | TRBJ2-5 | TRBV11-2 | 14 | TGTGCCAGCAGCTTAGAGGGCTGGGGGGAGACCCAGTACTTC | CASSLEGWGETQYF
- | TRBD1 | TRBJ2-7 | TRBV29-1 | 14 | TGCAGCGTTCTCCGATACGGGACAGACTACGAGCAGTACTTC | CSVLRYGTDYEQYF
few | TRBD2 | TRBJ2-7 | TRBV10-3 | 15 | TGTGCCATCAGTGTTGGTAGCGGGGGCTCCTACGAGCAGTACTTC | CAISVGSGGSYEQYF
- | - | TRBJ2-5 | TRBV20-1 | 15 | TGCAGTGCTAGAGATCGGGTGGACCTCCAAGAGACCCAGTACTTC | CSARDRVDLQETQYF
- | TRBD1 | TRBJ1-3 | TRBV7-9 | 13 | TGTGCCAGCAGCTCAGACAGGGAAAGCACCATATATTTT | CASSSDRESTIYF
many | TRBD1 | TRBJ2-7 | TRBV5-1 | 17 | TGCGCCAGCAGCCCGGGACAGGGGTCCCGGGGCTCCTACGAGCAGTACTTC | CASSPGQGSRGSYEQYF
many | - | TRBJ1-5 | TRBV30 | 14 | TGTGCCTGGAGTGTGGGAAGGGAGTTTCAGCCCCAGCATTTT | CAWSVGREFQPQHF
- | - | TRBJ2-4 | TRBV30 | 17 | TGTGCCTGGAGTGTACTAGTGGGGCAGCACCTAAGGAACATTCAGTACTTC | CAWSVLVGQHLRNIQYF
many | - | TRBJ1-5 | TRBV12-3/TRBV12-4 | 14 | TGTGCCAGCAGTTTTAATGAGGGCAATCAGCCCCAGCATTTT | CASSFNEGNQPQHF
many | - | TRBJ2-4 | TRBV7-9 | 15 | TGTGCCAGCAGCTTGGCCAGTGGGGCCAAAAACATTCAGTACTTC | CASSLASGAKNIQYF
many | - | TRBJ2-7 | TRBV4-2 | 16 | TGTGCCAGCAGCCAAGATCGGGACGGGCCGTTGGACGAGCAGTACTTC | CASSQDRDGPLDEQYF
- | TRBD1 | TRBJ1-4 | TRBV4-3 | 17 | TGCGCCAGCAGCCAAGAGAGGACAGGGTCGACTAATGAAAAACTGTTTTTT | CASSQERTGSTNEKLFF
- | TRBD1 | TRBJ1-4 | TRBV20-1 | 14 | TGCAGTGCTCCAGACAGGGGGCAAGGTGAAAAACTGTTTTTT | CSAPDRGQGEKLFF
- | TRBD2 | TRBJ2-5 | TRBV15 | 17 | TGTGCCACCAGCAGAGATTCGCTAGCGGGGGGCCAAGAGACCCAGTACTTC | CATSRDSLAGGQETQYF
many | - | TRBJ2-7 | TRBV4-2 | 15 | TGTGCCAGCAGCCAAGATGAGGTCCCTTATTACGAGCAGTACTTC | CASSQDEVPYYEQYF
many | - | TRBJ1-1 | TRBV4-3 | 15 | TGCGCCAGCAGCCAAGAAGTGGGGATGAACACTGAAGCTTTCTTT | CASSQEVGMNTEAFF
many | TRBD1 | TRBJ2-5 | TRBV18 | 14 | TGTGCCAGCTCACCACAGGGGGCGAGGGAGACCCAGTACTTC | CASSPQGARETQYF
many | - | TRBJ1-4 | TRBV10-3 | 15 | TGTGCCGCCCGGTCTCAGGAGGGGGCTAATGAAAAACTGTTTTTT | CAARSQEGANEKLFF
few | - | TRBJ1-2 | TRBV7-9 | 15 | TGTGCCAGCACAGAAGTAAGGAGTGGGAACTATGGCTACACCTTC | CASTEVRSGNYGYTF
- | TRBD2 | TRBJ2-1 | TRBV3-1 | 18 | TGTGCCAGCAGCCATGCGCCGGGGCTAGCGGGGGGCGACAATGAGCAGTTCTTC | CASSHAPGLAGGDNEQFF
many | TRBD2 | TRBJ2-1 | TRBV28 | 15 | TGTGCCAGCAGTTTAAGGACTAGCGGGGTCAATGAGCAGTTCTTC | CASSLRTSGVNEQFF